This entry features one T cell receptor beta chain sequence. Its binding antigen is unknown. Qualities for individual bases were not recorded, and no much larger clone is one base off. Clipping removes 0 bases from V and 10 bases from J, with 8 as the unmatched junction base count. The CDR3 contains 15 residues, cysteine and phenylalanine counted. Just the 45-base CDR3 DNA is kept, in frame starting at base 1. Reading the germline V gene gives CDR1 ENHRY and CDR2 SYGVKD. This record comes from a study of brain metastases from non-small cell lung cancer (dated by TCRdb to the late 2010s). Background on the whole study: The study profiled the immune microenvironment of paired resected primary tumors and brain metastases taken from patients with non-small-cell lung cancer.

A total of 39 patients with non-small-cell lung cancer that had been surgically resected, each with specimens from both a primary tumor and a brain metastasis, made up the cohort. Tumor specimens were archival formalin-fixed, paraffin-embedded tissues. The library was generated by the immunoSEQ multiplex PCR assay. T-cell receptor beta chain repertoire sequencing was performed alongside a 770-gene immune expression panel. The source is immuneACCESS, and TCRdb retained only in-frame sequences with V and J called. Part of the clones is not carried over; for the studies checked, unresolved V genes explain less than half of this, and the remainder is unexplained. The sample yields 2,800 or so clones; 75% to 90% were counted once. The ten largest clonotypes hold about 4.7% of the sample. General conclusions and limits of the study: Lower T-cell infiltration was exhibited by brain metastases compared with primary tumors (P < 0.001). T-cell clones appeared expanded in about two thirds of brain metastases relative to the matched primary tumors. Paired brain metastases and primary tumors largely shared TCR repertoires, although T-cell densities in the metastases were sparse.

The receptor was isolated from a donor aged 40 or over with non-small cell lung cancer. This receptor chain uses TRBV10-3 and TRBJ1-4; 7 bases in the junction line up with TRBD1. Sequenced: primary lung tumor tissue. This specimen's cell subset or site label, interpreted: primary lung tumor paired with brain metastasis. The CDR3 region reads CAISESHRGDRKLFF. The nucleotide sequence reads as follows: TGTGCCATCAGTGAGTCCCACAGGGGCGACCGAAAACTGTTTTTT.